This T cell receptor (beta chain) appears in the sequencing data of a study of cytomegalovirus exposure and HLA in healthy donors. Looked up from germline, CDR1 is SNHLY and CDR2 is FYNNEI. Trimming shortened V by 6 bases and J by 10 bases, and 18 bases separated the two germline ends. The CDR3 loop spans 13 amino acids. A multiplex PCR was run with 60 Vbeta primers and 13 Jbeta primers. Clones were sequenced by immunoSEQ multiplex PCR, and TCRdb holds only the in-frame ones, with some missing. The table has fewer than 120,000 clones, about three quarters seen once. This clone was detected once. J is TRBJ1-2 and V is TRBV2; D might be TRBD1 (5 bases). The origin of this receptor is a woman aged 55 to 70 in good health and CMV-seropositive. Sequencing was carried out using PBMCs. The CDR3 region is CASSLRAGVDYTF. The CDR3 nucleotides read TGTGCCAGCAGCCTCAGGGCGGGGGTGGACTACACCTTC.